This T cell receptor beta chain originates from a study of regulatory T cells in long-lasting Graves disease. Findings and caveats of the study: Persistent disease was characterized by preferential usage of TRBV28, TRBJ1-2 and TRBJ2-5. Accuracy was perhaps lowered by the small sample size.

Germline trimming cut 6 bases from V and 4 bases from J; bases unmatched to any gene: 6. Per the germline V gene, CDR1 is SNHLY and CDR2 is FYNNEI. CDR3 length: 14 residues. This clonotype was counted ten times or more. No antigen is known for it. As to time point: persistent/refractory GD, antithyroid drugs over 5 years with positive TRAb. The TCR library used RNA extracted from PBMCs. Peripheral blood, at about 8.9 milliliters, went into EDTA tubes. Arm-PCR of CDR3 regions with iRepertoire HTBI primers generated TCR beta libraries. MiXCR, run by TCRdb on the multiplex PCR reads, gives a single entry per CDR3 protein. The repertoire holds some 430,000 distinct CDR3 sequences, with 20% to 25% as singletons.

The chain couples TRBV2 to TRBJ2-5, with 9 bases matching TRBD2. This TCR was recovered from a female donor with Graves disease. The source was peripheral blood mononuclear cells (PBMCs), collected when the disease was refractory, from a patient treated with antithyroid drugs. The CDR3, as DNA: TGTGCCAGCAGATTTGCTAGCGGGGTAGAGACCCAGTACTTC. Amino acids: CASRFASGVETQYF.